Listed below are T cell receptor beta chains from one sample, sequenced in a study of OX40 agonist ivuxolimab in advanced cancers. TCRdb's table, derived via immunoSEQ multiplex PCR, lists solely in-frame clones and lacks some. The sample shows about 66,000 clones, 80% to 85% of them seen only once. The source was CD4+ or CD8+ T cells sorted from blood, collected in a trial of the OX40 agonist ivuxolimab. The receptors here all came from an adult with an advanced solid tumor such as melanoma, head and neck, liver or kidney cancer. CDR3s include the opening cysteine and the closing phenylalanine or tryptophan. The D gene is left open where the match is weak.

CDR3aa	v_gene	j_gene	d_gene	len
CAISESTGGGETQYF	TRBV10-3	TRBJ2-5	TRBD1	15
CASTGTNYGYTF	TRBV6-6	TRBJ1-2	NA	12
CASSLRGATDTQYF	TRBV5-1	TRBJ2-3	NA	14
CASILVGLAPETQYF	TRBV7-6	TRBJ2-5	TRBD2	15
CASSEGGNTDTQYF	TRBV6-1	TRBJ2-3	NA	14
CASSLASGSSYNEQFF	TRBV7-6	TRBJ2-1	NA	16
CASSWDRTNTGELFF	TRBV5-1	TRBJ2-2	TRBD1	15
CASSMIGQETQYF	TRBV19	TRBJ2-5	NA	13
CASSFGDYLNNEQFF	TRBV5-1	TRBJ2-1	TRBD2	15
CASRDSTEAFF	TRBV2	TRBJ1-1	NA	11
CASSRLAQGGDTQYF	TRBV4-3	TRBJ2-3	TRBD2	15
CASSHPPTGDYNEQFF	TRBV9	TRBJ2-1	NA	16
CASSSSRVSTDTQYF	TRBV7-3	TRBJ2-3	NA	15
CASSIDRVGSNQPQHF	TRBV18	TRBJ1-5	TRBD1	16
CAIRGKGADTQYF	TRBV10-3	TRBJ2-3	NA	13
CAISDTTATNEKLFF	TRBV10-3	TRBJ1-4	NA	15
CASSLWGGLGEQYF	TRBV5-4	TRBJ2-7	TRBD2	14
CAISVTGAEGYTF	TRBV10-3	TRBJ1-2	NA	13
CASSTAVGQGAYNEQFF	TRBV19	TRBJ2-1	TRBD1	17
CASSFGQTNGYTF	TRBV5-4	TRBJ1-2	NA	13
CATGGSQETQYF	TRBV5-4	TRBJ2-5	NA	12
CASSVGGSSTDTQYF	TRBV9	TRBJ2-3	NA	15
CASSPRGGLNSPLHF	TRBV4-2	TRBJ1-6	NA	15
CASSLGPEETQYF	TRBV11-3	TRBJ2-5	NA	13
CASSAGLNTEAFF	TRBV11-3	TRBJ1-1	NA	13
CSARDGRAQHF	TRBV20-1	TRBJ1-5	NA	11
CASSVTGGGQPQHF	TRBV6-1	TRBJ1-5	TRBD1	14
CASSWGGIGNQPQHF	TRBV5-6	TRBJ1-5	NA	15
CASSRGQGAFDTEAFF	TRBV19	TRBJ1-1	TRBD1	16
CASSQGGGVTEAFF	TRBV4-2	TRBJ1-1	NA	14
CASSPQPGETQYF	TRBV27	TRBJ2-5	NA	13